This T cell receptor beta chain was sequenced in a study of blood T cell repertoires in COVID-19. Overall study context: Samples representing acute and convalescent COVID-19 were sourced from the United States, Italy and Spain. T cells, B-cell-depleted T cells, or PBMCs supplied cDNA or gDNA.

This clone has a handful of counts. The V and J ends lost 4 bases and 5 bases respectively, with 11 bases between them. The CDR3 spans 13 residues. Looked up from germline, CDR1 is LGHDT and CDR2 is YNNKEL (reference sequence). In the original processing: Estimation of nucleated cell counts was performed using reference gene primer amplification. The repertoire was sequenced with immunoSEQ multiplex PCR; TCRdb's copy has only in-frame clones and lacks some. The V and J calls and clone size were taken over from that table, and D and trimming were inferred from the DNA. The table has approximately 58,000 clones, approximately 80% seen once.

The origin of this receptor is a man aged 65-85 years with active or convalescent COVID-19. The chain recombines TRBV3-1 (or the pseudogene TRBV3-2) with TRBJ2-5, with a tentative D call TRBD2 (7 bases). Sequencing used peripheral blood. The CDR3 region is CASSLQGGETQYF. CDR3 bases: TGTGCCAGCAGCCTACAGGGAGGGGAGACCCAGTACTTC.